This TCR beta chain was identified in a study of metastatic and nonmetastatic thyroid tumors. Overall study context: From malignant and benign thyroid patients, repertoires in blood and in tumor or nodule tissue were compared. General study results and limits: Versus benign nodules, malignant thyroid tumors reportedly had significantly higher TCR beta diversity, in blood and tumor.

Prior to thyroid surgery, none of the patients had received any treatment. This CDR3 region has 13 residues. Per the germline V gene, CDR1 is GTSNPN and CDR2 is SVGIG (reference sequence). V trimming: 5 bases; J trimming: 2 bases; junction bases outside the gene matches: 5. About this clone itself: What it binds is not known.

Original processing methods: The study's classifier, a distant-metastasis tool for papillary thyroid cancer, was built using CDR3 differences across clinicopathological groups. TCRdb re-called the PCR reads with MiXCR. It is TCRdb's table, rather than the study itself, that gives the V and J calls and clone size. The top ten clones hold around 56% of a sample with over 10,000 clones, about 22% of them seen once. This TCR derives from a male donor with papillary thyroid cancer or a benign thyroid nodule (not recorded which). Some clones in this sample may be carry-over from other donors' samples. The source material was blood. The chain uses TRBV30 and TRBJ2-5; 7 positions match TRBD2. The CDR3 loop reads CAWGGLSQETQYF. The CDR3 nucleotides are TGTGCCTGGGGGGGACTATCACAAGAGACCCAGTACTTC.